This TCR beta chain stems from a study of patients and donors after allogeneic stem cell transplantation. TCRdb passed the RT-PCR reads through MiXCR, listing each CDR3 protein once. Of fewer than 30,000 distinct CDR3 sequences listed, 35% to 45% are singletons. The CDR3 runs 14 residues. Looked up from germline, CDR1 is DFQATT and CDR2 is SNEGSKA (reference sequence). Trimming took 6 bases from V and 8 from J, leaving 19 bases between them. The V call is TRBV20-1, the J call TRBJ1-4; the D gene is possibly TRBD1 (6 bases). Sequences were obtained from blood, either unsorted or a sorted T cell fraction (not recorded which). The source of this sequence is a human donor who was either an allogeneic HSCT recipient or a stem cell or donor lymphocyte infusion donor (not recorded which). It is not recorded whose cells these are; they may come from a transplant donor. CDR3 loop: CSAAERGGKEKLFF. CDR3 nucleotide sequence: TGCAGTGCAGCCGAACGAGGGGGTAAAGAAAAACTGTTTTTT.